The rows below give T cell receptor beta chains drawn from one sample of a study of shared clonotypes between healthy human individuals. Only in-frame clones appear in the TCRdb table, and some are missing; sequencing was by immunoSEQ multiplex PCR. This table has under 2.5 million clones, around 93% appearing once. Sequenced sample: naive CD4+ T cells from PBMCs. These receptor sequences come from a man between 18 and 35 years old in good health. Some clones in this sample may be carry-over from other donors' samples. The CDR3 runs from the conserved cysteine through the conserved F or W. Fields, in order: D gene, J gene, V gene, clone size, CDR3 protein, CDR3 DNA. D genes are given only for firm matches. Size is omitted from some rows. Given values are once, few, many or a class for expanded clones.

. TRBJ2-2 TRBV7-2 . CASSLMLGGGGELFF TGTGCCAGCAGCTTAATGCTGGGGGGAGGCGGGGAGCTGTTTTTT
. TRBJ2-2 TRBV14 . CASTTGRTGELFF TGTGCCAGCACTACAGGGCGGACCGGGGAGCTGTTTTTT
. TRBJ2-3 TRBV11-2 . CASSLGFGADTDTQYF TGTGCCAGCAGCTTAGGGTTCGGCGCGGACACAGATACGCAGTATTTT
TRBD2 TRBJ2-5 TRBV5-6 . CASSRTSGLETQYF TGTGCCAGCAGCCGGACTAGCGGATTAGAGACCCAGTACTTC
TRBD2 TRBJ2-4 TRBV4-2 . CASALAGQAKNIQYF TGTGCCAGCGCTCTAGCGGGACAAGCCAAAAACATTCAGTACTTC
TRBD1 TRBJ1-1 TRBV19 . CASRGTGVTEAFF TGTGCCAGTAGGGGAACAGGGGTCACTGAAGCTTTCTTT
TRBD2 TRBJ2-1 TRBV5-1 once CASCHVAGGHEQFF TGCGCCAGCTGCCATGTAGCGGGAGGCCATGAGCAGTTCTTC
. TRBJ2-7 TRBV2 . CASSPGDSYEQYF TGTGCCAGCAGTCCAGGAGACTCCTACGAGCAGTACTTC
. TRBJ2-2 TRBV5-1 . CASSLGSPSNTGELFF TGCGCCAGCAGCTTGGGGAGCCCATCGAACACCGGGGAGCTGTTTTTT
TRBD2 TRBJ2-2 TRBV5-1 . CASSPGLAGGPGPGELFF TGCGCCAGCAGCCCGGGACTAGCGGGAGGGCCGGGGCCCGGGGAGCTGTTTTTT
. TRBJ1-5 TRBV6-1 . CASSVGPGSNQPQHF TGTGCCAGCAGTGTAGGTCCCGGTAGCAATCAGCCCCAGCATTTT
TRBD2 TRBJ2-3 TRBV28 . CASSSRTGRERTDTQYF TGTGCCAGCAGTTCGAGGACTGGGCGGGAGAGGACAGATACGCAGTATTTT
. TRBJ1-5 TRBV15 . CATSRDHVTAMLPQHF TGTGCCACCAGCAGAGATCATGTGACGGCAATGCTGCCCCAGCATTTT
. TRBJ1-4 TRBV7-9 . CASSFSEGGSEKLFF TGTGCCAGCAGCTTTAGTGAGGGGGGGAGCGAAAAACTGTTTTTT
TRBD2 TRBJ2-3 TRBV7-3 . CASSRVAGGAFTDTQYF TGTGCCAGCAGCCGAGTAGCGGGAGGGGCCTTCACAGATACGCAGTATTTT
TRBD2 TRBJ2-1 TRBV12-5 . CASGPGASGVYNEQFF TGTGCTAGTGGTCCCGGCGCTAGCGGGGTCTACAATGAGCAGTTCTTC
. TRBJ2-7 TRBV5-4 . CASSLGLAQYYEQYF TGTGCCAGCAGCTTGGGATTAGCGCAGTACTACGAGCAGTACTTC
. TRBJ2-1 TRBV7-9 . CASSSSGDKGSYNEQFF TGTGCCAGCAGCTCTTCGGGCGATAAAGGGTCCTACAATGAGCAGTTCTTC
TRBD1 TRBJ2-2 TRBV2 . CASSVGTGGSGELFF TGTGCCAGCAGTGTCGGGACAGGGGGATCCGGGGAGCTGTTTTTT
TRBD1 TRBJ1-5 TRBV19 . CASSMRRQGRNQPQHF TGTGCCAGTAGTATGCGGAGACAGGGGCGTAATCAGCCCCAGCATTTT
. TRBJ2-5 TRBV29-1 . CSVEATQETQYF TGCAGCGTTGAAGCAACTCAAGAGACCCAGTACTTC
TRBD2 TRBJ2-2 TRBV9 . CASSPGLAPGELFF TGTGCCAGCAGCCCGGGACTAGCTCCCGGGGAGCTGTTTTTT
TRBD2 TRBJ2-3 TRBV5-1 . CASSLIGLAGGPDTQYF TGCGCCAGCAGCTTGATCGGACTAGCGGGAGGGCCGGATACGCAGTATTTT
TRBD2 TRBJ2-3 TRBV29-1 . CSVGLAGVTDTQYF TGCAGCGTTGGTTTAGCGGGGGTCACAGATACGCAGTATTTT
. TRBJ2-3 TRBV18 . CASSPGGTDTQYF TGTGCCAGCTCACCGGGGGGCACAGATACGCAGTATTTT
. TRBJ1-1 TRBV18 . CASSPRGVGTEAFF TGTGCCAGCTCACCACGGGGAGTGGGCACTGAAGCTTTCTTT
TRBD2 TRBJ2-7 TRBV5-4 . CASSPRLADGEQYF TGTGCCAGCAGCCCACGACTAGCGGACGGCGAGCAGTACTTC
. TRBJ2-3 TRBV9 once CASSVDFADTQYF TGTGCCAGCAGCGTAGATTTCGCAGATACGCAGTATTTT
. TRBJ2-6 TRBV9 . CASSPLGSGANVLTF TGTGCCAGCAGCCCTTTAGGTTCCGGGGCCAACGTCCTGACTTTC
. TRBJ1-1 TRBV28 . CASSPRWGRGTNTEAFF TGTGCCAGCAGTCCCCGATGGGGGCGGGGAACGAACACTGAAGCTTTCTTT
. TRBJ1-1 TRBV6-5 few CASSRKSSGGTEAFF TGTGCCAGCAGTCGAAAATCGTCCGGAGGCACTGAAGCTTTCTTT
. TRBJ2-2 TRBV5-1 . CASSLTGLANTGELFF TGCGCCAGCAGCTTAACGGGACTGGCTAACACCGGGGAGCTGTTTTTT
. TRBJ1-3 TRBV6-1 once CASSAPGRANTIYF TGTGCCAGCAGTGCCCCAGGGCGGGCAAACACCATATATTTT
TRBD1 TRBJ2-3 TRBV18 . CASSTRDRSTDTQYF TGTGCCAGCTCAACCAGGGACAGGAGCACAGATACGCAGTATTTT
TRBD1 TRBJ2-7 TRBV2 once CASTRDRGNYEQYF TGTGCCAGCACCAGGGACAGGGGAAACTACGAGCAGTACTTC
. TRBJ1-1 TRBV10-3 once CAISQGPGTEAFF TGTGCCATCAGCCAGGGGCCGGGCACTGAAGCTTTCTTT
TRBD2 TRBJ2-1 TRBV9 once CASSGSGWYNEQFF TGTGCCAGCAGCGGTAGCGGGTGGTACAATGAGCAGTTCTTC
. TRBJ2-7 TRBV28 . CASSWGQRSYEQYF TGTGCCAGCAGTTGGGGTCAGCGCTCCTACGAGCAGTACTTC
. TRBJ1-2 TRBV15 . CATSLTLAGDTYGYTF TGTGCCACCAGCCTCACGCTGGCAGGGGATACCTATGGCTACACCTTC
TRBD2 TRBJ2-4 TRBV5-1 once CASSQRSGGDVNIQYF TGCGCCAGCAGCCAGCGGAGCGGGGGCGATGTAAACATTCAGTACTTC
. TRBJ1-5 TRBV6-1 . CASSPDEGSNQPQHF TGTGCCAGCAGTCCGGATGAGGGGAGCAATCAGCCCCAGCATTTT
. TRBJ2-2 TRBV4-1 . CASSQDVQHTGELFF TGCGCCAGCAGCCAAGACGTACAGCACACCGGGGAGCTGTTTTTT
TRBD1 TRBJ2-5 TRBV7-9 . CASHGRDSQETQYF TGTGCCAGCCACGGACGGGACAGCCAAGAGACCCAGTACTTC
. TRBJ2-7 TRBV4-2 . CASSQRQPVYEQYF TGTGCCAGCAGCCAACGGCAGCCTGTATACGAGCAGTACTTC
. TRBJ2-6 TRBV7-8 . CASSLDPLGAGANVLTF TGTGCCAGCAGCTTAGACCCCTTAGGAGCTGGGGCCAACGTCCTGACTTTC
TRBD1 TRBJ1-5 TRBV6-5 . CASSYEQGNQPQHF TGTGCCAGCAGTTACGAACAGGGGAATCAGCCCCAGCATTTT
. TRBJ2-3 TRBV30 . CAWTNWVGRANTDTQYF TGTGCCTGGACCAACTGGGTCGGCAGGGCGAACACAGATACGCAGTATTTT
. TRBJ2-1 TRBV2 once CASSEALDNNEQFF TGTGCCAGCAGTGAAGCGCTTGACAACAATGAGCAGTTCTTC